This is a list of T cell receptor beta chains from one sample in a study of blood T cell repertoires in COVID-19. Measured with immunoSEQ multiplex PCR; TCRdb has only the in-frame clones, and not every one. This sample yields about 90,000 clones, of which 85% to 95% are seen a single time; approximately 2.3% belongs to the top ten. Material: peripheral blood. Receptors originate from a human donor with active COVID-19. The donor label of this sample is uncertain. Each CDR3 is given with its conserved first and last residue. D genes are given only for firm matches. Size values are once, few and many counts, or a class for expanded clones, and some rows have none.

V gene	clone size	J gene	D gene	CDR3 DNA	CDR3 protein
TRBV27	NA	TRBJ2-1	NA	TGTGCCAGCAGTTACTCCGGGACATACAATGAGCAGTTCTTC	CASSYSGTYNEQFF
TRBV7-2	NA	TRBJ2-7	NA	TGTGCCAGCAGCTCGCCTCGGGGAAGTTCCTACGAGCAGTACTTC	CASSSPRGSSYEQYF
TRBV6-5	NA	TRBJ2-3	TRBD2	TGTGCCAGCAGCTGGCGGGGGGTAAGCACAGATACGCAGTATTTT	CASSWRGVSTDTQYF
TRBV7-2	NA	TRBJ2-7	NA	TGTGCCAGCAGCTTGGGCAGGGCCTACGAGCAGTACTTC	CASSLGRAYEQYF
TRBV5-1	NA	TRBJ2-4	NA	TGCGCCAGCAGCTCGCAGGCACGACACGACGTATACTCTCCGGCCAAAAACATTCAGTACTTC	CASSSQARHDVYSPAKNIQYF
TRBV5-1	once	TRBJ2-7	NA	TGCGCCAGCAGCCCCCTCCCGGAGACAGGTCGGTACGAGCAGTACTTC	CASSPLPETGRYEQYF
TRBV6-2/TRBV6-3	NA	TRBJ2-7	TRBD2	TGTGCCAGCAGTTACTCGTTTGCGGGGGGCAACAACGAGCAGTACTTC	CASSYSFAGGNNEQYF
TRBV2	NA	TRBJ2-1	NA	TGTGCCAGCAGTGCTCGGGGGGCCACGGTTTACAATGAGCAGTTCTTC	CASSARGATVYNEQFF
TRBV11-2	NA	TRBJ2-7	TRBD1	TGTGCCAGCAGCCTAGACAGGGGAAGCTACGAGCAGTACTTC	CASSLDRGSYEQYF
TRBV12-3/TRBV12-4	NA	TRBJ1-4	NA	TGTGCCAGCAGTTTGAACAATTTAGAAAAACTGTTTTTT	CASSLNNLEKLFF
TRBV6-5	NA	TRBJ1-1	NA	TGTGCCAGCAGTCCACCGGGGGGAGGGGGAACTGAAGCTTTCTTT	CASSPPGGGGTEAFF
TRBV7-9	NA	TRBJ2-7	NA	TGTGCCAGCAGCCCCCTCGGGACAACCTCCTACGAGCAGTACTTC	CASSPLGTTSYEQYF
TRBV18	NA	TRBJ1-1	TRBD1	TGTGCCAGCTCACCCCGACAGGGGATTGAAGCTTTCTTT	CASSPRQGIEAFF
TRBV4-3	NA	TRBJ2-4	TRBD2	TGCGCCAGCAGCCTATTAGCGGGGGGGCTGGGAAACATTCAGTACTTC	CASSLLAGGLGNIQYF
TRBV4-2	NA	TRBJ1-3	NA	TGTGCCAGCAGCCAGGAAGAACAGGGAAACACCATATATTTT	CASSQEEQGNTIYF
TRBV12-3/TRBV12-4	NA	TRBJ1-2	NA	TGTGCCAGCAGTTTCTCCATGAAAGCCTACACCTTC	CASSFSMKAYTF
TRBV4-2	NA	TRBJ2-1	TRBD2	TGTGCCAGCAGCCAAGGACTAGCGGGGGGGTACAATGAGCAGTTCTTC	CASSQGLAGGYNEQFF
TRBV5-8	NA	TRBJ2-3	NA	TGTGCCAGCTCCCGACCGCGAGGGGGGGACACAGATACGCAGTATTTT	CASSRPRGGDTDTQYF
TRBV19	NA	TRBJ2-7	NA	TGTGCCAGTAGTCTGACAGGCTCCTACGAGCAGTACTTC	CASSLTGSYEQYF
TRBV5-1	few	TRBJ1-2	NA	TGCGCCAGCAGGACTGCTCTTGGATATGGCTACACCTTC	CASRTALGYGYTF
TRBV6-4	NA	TRBJ2-1	TRBD2	TGTGCCAGCAGTGACTCTGGCGGGGGGTACAATGAGCAGTTCTTC	CASSDSGGGYNEQFF
TRBV5-1	once	TRBJ1-1	NA	TGCGCCAGCAGCTCGGAGGGGAACACTGAAGCTTTCTTT	CASSSEGNTEAFF
TRBV28	NA	TRBJ1-2	TRBD1	TGTGCCAGCAGACAGGGGGCAAGTAACTATGGCTACACCTTC	CASRQGASNYGYTF
TRBV19	NA	TRBJ2-1	TRBD2	TGTGCCAGTAGTATCGGGGGGGAAGGGAATGAGCAGTTCTTC	CASSIGGEGNEQFF
TRBV6-1	NA	TRBJ1-1	NA	TGTGCCAGCAGTGAATTTATGGGGCGGACTGAAGCTTTCTTT	CASSEFMGRTEAFF
TRBV18	NA	TRBJ1-1	TRBD1	TGTGCCAGCTCAGTTGACAGGGACACTGAAGCTTTCTTT	CASSVDRDTEAFF
TRBV18	NA	TRBJ2-7	NA	TGTGCCAGCTCACCCCTGGACAAAACTGGGGAGCAGTACTTC	CASSPLDKTGEQYF
TRBV9	NA	TRBJ1-2	NA	TGTGCCAGCAGCGTCCGAGACACGTCGGTTACCTTC	CASSVRDTSVTF
TRBV13	NA	TRBJ1-1	NA	TGTGCCAGCAGCTTAGAGGTGGGGGCCTTGAACACTGAAGCTTTCTTT	CASSLEVGALNTEAFF
TRBV19	few	TRBJ2-1	NA	TGTGCCAGTAGCTACCGACAGGTCAGCCCCTCCTACAATGAGCAGTTCTTC	CASSYRQVSPSYNEQFF
TRBV18	NA	TRBJ2-3	NA	TGTGCCAGCTCACCTCCCGGTCGCCCAGATACGCAGTATTTT	CASSPPGRPDTQYF
TRBV7-2	NA	TRBJ2-7	NA	TGTGCCAGCAGCTTAGTACAGGGTACCTACGAGCAGTACTTC	CASSLVQGTYEQYF
TRBV7-2	NA	TRBJ2-5	NA	TGTGCCAGCAGCTTAACCAGGAGGGAGACCCAGTACTTC	CASSLTRRETQYF
TRBV19	NA	TRBJ1-1	NA	TGTGCCAGTAGTATAAACGCGGATTCCACTGAAGCTTTCTTT	CASSINADSTEAFF
TRBV5-1	NA	TRBJ2-5	TRBD2	TGCGCCAGCAGCTTGGGCCTAGCGGCAGAGACCCAGTACTTC	CASSLGLAAETQYF
TRBV13	NA	TRBJ2-4	TRBD2	TGTGCCAGCAGCGGTCCCGGGACTAGCGGGAGAGAAATAGCCAAAAACATTCAGTACTTC	CASSGPGTSGREIAKNIQYF
TRBV2	NA	TRBJ1-3	NA	TGTGCCAGCAGTGTTGGGAGCTCTGGAAACACCATATATTTT	CASSVGSSGNTIYF
TRBV4-2	NA	TRBJ1-2	NA	TGTGCCAGCAGCCAAGCCGGGAGTTACGGCGGCTACACCTTC	CASSQAGSYGGYTF
TRBV9	NA	TRBJ1-1	NA	TGTGCCAGCAGCGTAAATTCAGTGAACACTGAAGCTTTCTTT	CASSVNSVNTEAFF
TRBV27	NA	TRBJ2-5	TRBD1	TGTGCCAGCAGTTCATCCGGGACAGGGGGTGCTAAAGAGACCCAGTACTTC	CASSSSGTGGAKETQYF
TRBV3-1/TRBV3-2	NA	TRBJ1-6	TRBD1	TGTGCCAGCAGCCCACAGGGGGAACTTCAGAGATCACCCCTCCACTTT	CASSPQGELQRSPLHF
TRBV5-5	NA	TRBJ1-4	NA	TGTGCCAGCAGCTTACAGGACAGTTACAAACTGTTTTTT	CASSLQDSYKLFF
TRBV7-5	NA	TRBJ2-3	NA	TGTGTCAGAAGCTTAGGACTAGCGGGGGGACGCACAGATACGCAGTATTTT	CVRSLGLAGGRTDTQYF
TRBV11-3	NA	TRBJ2-3	TRBD2	TGTGCCAGCAGCTTGGGCCGCCAGACTAGCGGGGGGGGCACAGATACGCAGTATTTT	CASSLGRQTSGGGTDTQYF
TRBV7-9	NA	TRBJ2-5	TRBD1	TGTGCCAGCAGCCCAGACCAGGGGGCACGGGAGACCCAGTACTTC	CASSPDQGARETQYF
TRBV5-1	NA	TRBJ2-5	TRBD1	TGCGCCAGCAGCTTGAACAGGGGTCAAGAGACCCAGTACTTC	CASSLNRGQETQYF
TRBV27	once	TRBJ1-6	TRBD1	TGTGCCAGCAGTTACAGGGGGCGGAATTCACCCCTCCACTTT	CASSYRGRNSPLHF
TRBV6-4	NA	TRBJ2-1	TRBD2	TGTGCCAGCGCCCCCGGGACTAGCGGGGGGGCAAGTGAGCAGTTCTTC	CASAPGTSGGASEQFF